This T cell receptor beta chain was sequenced during a study of T cells in Graves' hyperthyroidism and ophthalmopathy. Regions amplified from RNA transcripts were the TCR beta CDR3 regions. HTBI primers were the set used in a first-round RT-PCR of the TCR CDR3. Via MiXCR, TCRdb re-called the multiplex PCR reads, giving one row per CDR3 protein. The sample holds nearly 600,000 distinct CDR3 sequences; around 13% are singletons and the top ten take 5.8%. This clonotype was seen ten or more times. The length of the CDR3 is 14 residues. Trimming took off 7 bases at V and 3 bases at J, with 13 bases between the two ends. The germline V gene encodes CDR1 SGHTA and CDR2 FQGNSA. Reasons for excluding patients were uncontrolled infection, other autoimmune disease, pregnancy or lactation.

The rearrangement uses TRBV7-2 and TRBJ1-5, with no clear D. The TCR originated in a woman in her twenties or thirties with Graves' hyperthyroidism that later progressed to Graves' ophthalmopathy. The sample comprised blood. This chain's CDR3 is CASTLGFDNQPQHF. The CDR3 nucleotides read TGTGCCAGCACCTTGGGATTCGACAATCAGCCCCAGCATTTT.